Listed below are T cell receptor beta chains from one sample, sequenced in a study of blood T cell repertoires in COVID-19. Assay: immunoSEQ multiplex PCR; the TCRdb copy retains only in-frame clones and omits some. Among around 250,000 clones listed, approximately 85% were seen once. Sequenced material: PBMCs or T cells enriched from blood (not recorded which). The receptors come from a woman between 50 and 59 years old who had recovered from COVID-19. CDR3s include the opening cysteine and the closing phenylalanine or tryptophan. Each record gives: D gene, J gene, clone size, V gene, CDR3 protein, CDR3 DNA. The D gene is left open where the match is weak. A clone size is listed for some rows: how often the clone was seen (once, few, many), or a class if it is expanded.

- TRBJ2-7 - TRBV18 CASSPLAQTAIYEQYF TGTGCCAGCTCACCACTTGCACAGACCGCTATCTACGAGCAGTACTTC
TRBD2 TRBJ2-7 - TRBV23-1 CASSQSCFGLEVNEQYF TGCGCCAGCAGTCAATCCTGTTTTGGACTAGAAGTCAACGAGCAGTACTTC
- TRBJ1-2 - TRBV27 CASSLSNRVYGYTF TGTGCCAGCAGTTTATCAAACAGAGTTTATGGCTACACCTTC
TRBD1 TRBJ2-7 - TRBV28 CASSLSGTGYSYEQYF TGTGCCAGCAGTTTATCCGGGACAGGGTACTCCTACGAGCAGTACTTC
TRBD1 TRBJ1-1 - TRBV19 CASSIDRGLNTEAFF TGTGCCAGTAGTATCGACAGGGGCTTGAACACTGAAGCTTTCTTT
- TRBJ1-3 - TRBV28 CASGPTELSGNTIYF TGTGCCAGCGGCCCCACGGAGCTCTCTGGAAACACCATATATTTT
- TRBJ1-1 - TRBV7-9 CASNTPTGNTEAFF TGTGCCAGCAACACCCCTACAGGGAACACTGAAGCTTTCTTT
TRBD1 TRBJ1-6 - TRBV5-1 CASEPGQQNSPLHF TGCGCCAGCGAGCCGGGACAGCAGAATTCACCCCTCCACTTT
TRBD1 TRBJ1-4 - TRBV14 CASSQQSRGLREKLFF TGTGCCAGCAGCCAACAAAGCAGGGGGCTCAGAGAAAAACTGTTTTTT
TRBD1 TRBJ1-1 - TRBV5-8 CASSLADREAPEAFF TGTGCCAGCAGCTTGGCGGACAGGGAAGCCCCTGAAGCTTTCTTT
- TRBJ1-1 - TRBV6-5 CASIGHQNTEAFF TGTGCCAGCATCGGACATCAGAACACTGAAGCTTTCTTT
- TRBJ2-7 - TRBV5-1 CASSPGLGPSHEQYF TGCGCCAGCAGCCCGGGATTGGGCCCGTCCCACGAGCAGTACTTC
TRBD1 TRBJ1-1 - TRBV7-8 CASSYPGTGNTEAFF TGTGCCAGCAGCTACCCCGGGACAGGGAACACTGAAGCTTTCTTT
- TRBJ2-1 - TRBV27 CASSLGSEQFF TGTGCCAGCAGTTTAGGGAGTGAGCAGTTCTTC
- TRBJ2-7 - TRBV28 CASSRPGLSSYEQYF TGTGCCAGCAGTCGGCCGGGACTTAGCTCCTACGAGCAGTACTTC
- TRBJ2-2 - TRBV19 CASRSSRVNTGELFF TGTGCCAGTAGGAGTAGCAGGGTGAACACCGGGGAGCTGTTTTTT
TRBD2 TRBJ2-1 once TRBV27 CASTSGGRYNEQFF TGTGCCAGCACATCGGGGGGGAGATACAATGAGCAGTTCTTC
- TRBJ2-7 - TRBV9 CASSVGQLGSYEQYF TGTGCCAGCAGTGTAGGCCAACTAGGCTCCTACGAGCAGTACTTC
- TRBJ2-2 - TRBV5-6 CASSWDPSAGELFF TGTGCCAGCAGCTGGGATCCTAGCGCGGGGGAGCTGTTTTTT
- TRBJ1-2 - TRBV18 CASSQGFDYGYTF TGTGCCAGCTCACAGGGGTTCGACTATGGCTACACCTTC
- TRBJ2-7 few TRBV11-3 CASSPMGRQEQYF TGTGCCAGCAGCCCAATGGGGAGGCAGGAGCAGTACTTC
- TRBJ1-5 - TRBV6-2/TRBV6-3 CASSPRDSNQPQHF TGTGCCAGCAGCCCCAGGGATAGCAATCAGCCCCAGCATTTT
- TRBJ2-3 - TRBV12-3/TRBV12-4 CASSPSTDTQYF TGTGCCAGCAGCCCAAGCACAGATACGCAGTATTTT
TRBD2 TRBJ2-2 once TRBV9 CASSVGSSGTGELFF TGTGCCAGCAGCGTAGGATCTAGCGGCACCGGGGAGCTGTTTTTT
TRBD2 TRBJ2-1 - TRBV28 CASRTSGSYNEQFF TGTGCCAGCAGGACTAGCGGGAGCTACAATGAGCAGTTCTTC